The next 23 T cell receptor beta chains were all read from a single sample in a study of blood T cell repertoires in COVID-19. Produced via immunoSEQ multiplex PCR; TCRdb's table is partial and in-frame only. The sample holds 150,000 to 200,000 clones, about 79% seen once. The sequencing input was PBMCs or T cells enriched from blood (not recorded which). These receptors were collected from a man aged 50 or older who had recovered from COVID-19.

The genes are TRBV28 and TRBJ2-1; D may be TRBD1 (6 bases). The CDR3 sequence is 12 residues long. Deletions cut 2 bases from V and 15 bases from J, with 14 bases between. The V gene's germline CDR1 is MDHEN and CDR2 SYDVKM. Here the CDR3 reads CASSLSFQGPFF. The CDR3, as DNA: TGTGCCAGCAGTTTAAGCTTCCAGGGGCCGTTCTTC.

The chain employs TRBV6-5 and TRBJ2-5, with TRBD2 identical over 8 bases. CDR1 MNHEY and CDR2 SVGAGI come from the germline V gene. The V gene end was trimmed by 6 bases and the J gene end by 5 bases; junction bases not matched to a gene: 11. The CDR3 runs 15 residues. CDR3 DNA: TGTGCCAGCAGCACGGGCCCTAGCGGGTGGGAGACCCAGTACTTC. Translated: CASSTGPSGWETQYF.

The rearrangement links TRBV18 to TRBJ1-1, with D possibly TRBD1 on 6 matching bases. This CDR3 is 14 amino acids long. CDR1 KGHSH and CDR2 LQKENI come from the germline V gene. V lost 1 base and J lost 2, with 8 bases in between. DNA for the CDR3: TGTGCCAGCTCACCACACAGGGACAACACTGAAGCTTTCTTT. Translating gives CASSPHRDNTEAFF.

This chain joins TRBV18 and TRBJ2-2; D gene unclear. Germline loops: CDR1 KGHSH, CDR2 LQKENI. The CDR3 has 18 residues. With 2 bases removed from V and 4 bases from J, the gap between germline ends came to 20 bases. The CDR3 protein is CASSPTIASLTATGELFF. CDR3 in DNA: TGTGCCAGCTCACCAACTATAGCATCCCTAACGGCCACCGGGGAGCTGTTTTTT.

V is TRBV5-1 and J is TRBJ1-6; possible D gene TRBD1, 6 bases. The CDR3 runs 14 residues. Trimming stripped 1 base from V and 8 bases from J, with 10 bases between. Germline V lookup: CDR1 SGHRS, CDR2 YFSETQ. CDR3 protein: CASSLLAGDSPLHF. CDR3 coding DNA: TGCGCCAGCAGCTTGTTAGCAGGGGATTCACCCCTCCACTTT.

The chain joins TRBV15 to TRBJ1-1; 8 bases are shared with TRBD1. The V gene end was trimmed by 5 bases and the J gene end by 4 bases; junction bases not matched to a gene: 9. The germline V gene has CDR1 LNHNV and CDR2 YYDKDF (reference sequence). The CDR3 spans 15 residues. CDR3 DNA: TGTGCCACCAGCGCTAGACAGGGGATGGGCACTGAAGCTTTCTTT. Protein sequence: CATSARQGMGTEAFF.

The chain recombines TRBV5-1 with TRBJ2-6; TRBD2 agrees at 13 bases. The CDR3 has 16 residues. From germline, CDR1 is SGHRS and CDR2 YFSETQ. The ends lost 4 bases at V and 7 bases at J; junction bases unmatched: 5. The CDR3 loop is CASSPRLAGGANVLTF. The DNA of the CDR3 is TGCGCCAGCAGCCCTCGACTAGCGGGGGGAGCCAACGTCCTGACTTTC. The variable domain in full, with the rest retrieved from reference TRBV5-1 and TRBJ2-6, is KAGVTQTPRYLIKTRGQQVTLSCSPISGHRSVSWYQQTPGQGLQFLFEYFSETQRNKGNFPGRFSGRQFSNSRSEMNVSTLELGDSALYLCASSPRLAGGANVLTFGAGSRLTVL.

The chain employs TRBV7-9 and TRBJ2-7, with D perhaps TRBD1 (6 bases). With 4 bases removed from V and 3 bases from J, the gap between germline ends came to 10 bases. Germline V gives CDR1 SEHNR, CDR2 FQNEAQ (reference sequence). The CDR3 totals 13 residues. The CDR3: CASSSGRGYEQYF. As DNA, the CDR3 is TGTGCCAGCAGCTCTGGCAGGGGCTACGAGCAGTACTTC.

The genes are TRBV2 and TRBJ2-3, with D possibly being TRBD2 (6 bases). The V end lost 4 bases, the J end lost 1 base, and 12 bases lay between the germline ends. Germline CDR1 is SNHLY and CDR2 is FYNNEI. The CDR3 consists of 15 residues. CDR3 in amino acids: CASSAGLDRTDTQYF. The CDR3 coding sequence is TGTGCCAGCAGTGCGGGACTGGACCGCACAGATACGCAGTATTTT.

The CDR3 here is CASTGDRGHNEQFF. In DNA form, the CDR3 reads TGTGCCAGCACTGGGGACAGGGGACACAATGAGCAGTTCTTC. The chain has TRBV27 and TRBJ2-1; TRBD1 aligns across 10 bases. Per germline, CDR1 MNHEY and CDR2 SMNVEV (reference sequence). CDR3 size: 14 residues. V shed 7 bases, J shed 5 bases, and the junction held 5 bases outside the gene matches.

The chain combines TRBV7-6 with TRBJ1-5; TRBD1 aligns across 9 bases. The CDR3 runs to 15 residues. V dropped 5 bases and J dropped 1; count of bases not matched to a gene: 3. Per germline, CDR1 SGHVS and CDR2 FNYEAQ. This chain's CDR3 is CASSPGQGSNQPQHF. The CDR3, as DNA: TGTGCCAGCAGCCCGGGACAGGGAAGCAATCAGCCCCAGCATTTT. The complete variable domain, with remaining parts taken from reference TRBV7-6 and TRBJ1-5, reads GAGVSQSPRYKVTKRGQDVALRCDPISGHVSLYWYRQALGQGPEFLTYFNYEAQQDKSGLPNDRFSAERPEGSISTLTIQRTEQRDSAMYRCASSPGQGSNQPQHFGDGTRLSIL.

CDR3 loop: CASSQNTDREATEAFF. CDR3 sequence (DNA): TGCGCCAGCAGCCAAAATACGGACAGGGAGGCCACTGAAGCTTTCTTT. The chain employs TRBV4-1 and TRBJ1-1, with 8 nucleotides matching TRBD1. From germline, CDR1 is MGHRA and CDR2 YSYEKL. This CDR3 has 16 residues. The V gene end was trimmed by 2 bases and the J gene end by 4 bases; junction bases not matched to a gene: 9.

The rearrangement links TRBV7-2 to TRBJ2-5; maybe TRBD2 (7 bases). Germline-derived CDR1 and CDR2 are SGHTA and FQGNSA. This CDR3 has 14 amino acids. V was cut by 3 bases and J by 5 bases, with 13 bases left in between. This CDR3 is CASSFAGALETQYF. The CDR3, as DNA: TGTGCCAGCAGCTTTGCGGGGGCTCTGGAGACCCAGTACTTC.

This clone was found a few times. The rearrangement joins TRBV3-1 (or the pseudogene TRBV3-2) to TRBJ1-1, with a possible D match to TRBD1 (5 bases). Trimming took off 6 bases at V and 3 bases at J, with 14 bases between the two ends. The CDR3 sequence is 14 residues long. Germline assignment: CDR1 LGHDT and CDR2 YNNKEL (reference sequence). CDR3 protein: CASSPTGGDTEAFF. As DNA, the CDR3 is TGTGCCAGCAGTCCAACCGGGGGGGACACTGAAGCTTTCTTT.

This rearrangement joins TRBV5-6 to TRBJ2-5; 8 positions agree with TRBD1. The CDR3 is 14 amino acids. With 3 bases clipped from V and 5 bases from J, the junction kept 6 bases outside the gene matches. CDR1 SGHDT and CDR2 YYEEEE come from the germline V gene. The CDR3: CASSWTGPGETQYF. In nucleotides, the CDR3 is TGTGCCAGCAGCTGGACAGGGCCAGGGGAGACCCAGTACTTC. The full variable domain, with the rest looked up from reference TRBV5-6 and TRBJ2-5, is DAGVTQSPTHLIKTRGQQVTLRCSPKSGHDTVSWYQQALGQGPQFIFQYYEEEERQRGNFPDRFSGHQFPNYSSELNVNALLLGDSALYLCASSWTGPGETQYFGPGTRLLVL.

This chain connects TRBV7-2 to TRBJ2-5; TRBD2 might be the D (6 bases). CDR1 is SGHTA, CDR2 FQGNSA, per germline. V was shortened by 5 bases and J by 4 bases, with 11 bases between the two germline ends. This CDR3 is built from 13 residues. This CDR3 is CASSPKAGETQYF. CDR3 DNA sequence: TGTGCCAGCAGCCCGAAAGCGGGAGAGACCCAGTACTTC.

This sequence joins TRBV5-1 and TRBJ1-2; TRBD1 agrees at 7 bases. This CDR3 spans 13 amino acids. The V gene's germline CDR1 is SGHRS and CDR2 YFSETQ. V was clipped by 3 bases and J by 2 bases; unmatched bases: 1. DNA for the CDR3: TGCGCCAGCAGCTGGGGACAGAACTATGGCTACACCTTC. It translates to CASSWGQNYGYTF. Complete variable domain (other parts from reference TRBV5-1 and TRBJ1-2): KAGVTQTPRYLIKTRGQQVTLSCSPISGHRSVSWYQQTPGQGLQFLFEYFSETQRNKGNFPGRFSGRQFSNSRSEMNVSTLELGDSALYLCASSWGQNYGYTFGSGTRLTVV.

CDR3 protein: CASSESLGAYHQPQHF. The DNA of the CDR3 is TGTGCCAGCAGTGAAAGTCTGGGGGCCTATCATCAGCCCCAGCATTTT. The chain has TRBV6-1 and TRBJ1-5, with D possibly TRBD1 on 6 matching bases. Trimming took off 2 bases at V and 5 bases at J, with 16 bases between the two ends. Germline V gene data show CDR1 as MNHNS and CDR2 as SASEGT. This CDR3 spans 16 amino acids.

This clone was seen only once. One junction end disagrees with the germline gene, perhaps due to a read error. This chain connects TRBV25-1 to TRBJ1-4, with TRBD1 matching 8 bases. This CDR3 comprises 15 residues. Germline V gene data show CDR1 as MGHDK and CDR2 as SYGVNS. The CDR3 nucleotides are TGTGCCAGCAGCGAATTGCCCGGGACAGGTGAAAAACTGTTTTTT. This translates into CASSELPGTGEKLFF.

The gene calls are TRBV14 and TRBJ2-3; 7 bases map to TRBD2. Germline-derived CDR1 and CDR2 are SGHDN and FVKESK. This CDR3 is 15 amino acids long. The J segment lost 0 bases and the V segment lost 5 bases, leaving 5 bases of the junction unmatched. CDR3: CASSLSGASTDTQYF. Here the CDR3 DNA reads TGTGCCAGCAGCTTAAGCGGGGCGAGCACAGATACGCAGTATTTT.

This clone appeared a single time. V and J are TRBV5-1 and TRBJ1-2, with D uncertain. V lost 0 bases and J lost 3, with 12 bases in between. The CDR3 loop spans 15 amino acids. CDR1 and CDR2 (germline): SGHRS, YFSETQ. The CDR3 is CASSLGYAEYYGYTF. CDR3 in DNA: TGCGCCAGCAGCTTGGGATATGCGGAGTACTATGGCTACACCTTC.

The V call is TRBV5-6, the J call TRBJ1-6; 9 bases line up with TRBD1. Trimming cost V 3 bases and J 10 bases; bases outside gene matches: 8. This CDR3 contains 15 residues. Germline CDR1 is SGHDT and CDR2 is YYEEEE. The CDR3, as DNA: TGTGCCAGCAGCTCTCCCGGGACAGGGACCTCACCCCTCCACTTT. Translated, it gives CASSSPGTGTSPLHF.

V usage is TRBV28 and J usage is TRBJ2-7; 7 bases are a match to TRBD1. The length of the CDR3 is 16 residues. The germline gives CDR1 MDHEN, CDR2 SYDVKM. The V and J ends lost 6 bases and 4 bases, in that order; junction bases with no gene match: 15. As DNA, the CDR3 is TGTGCCAGCAGCTCAGGGGGACCAATCTACCTTTACGAGCAGTACTTC. This gives the protein CASSSGGPIYLYEQYF.